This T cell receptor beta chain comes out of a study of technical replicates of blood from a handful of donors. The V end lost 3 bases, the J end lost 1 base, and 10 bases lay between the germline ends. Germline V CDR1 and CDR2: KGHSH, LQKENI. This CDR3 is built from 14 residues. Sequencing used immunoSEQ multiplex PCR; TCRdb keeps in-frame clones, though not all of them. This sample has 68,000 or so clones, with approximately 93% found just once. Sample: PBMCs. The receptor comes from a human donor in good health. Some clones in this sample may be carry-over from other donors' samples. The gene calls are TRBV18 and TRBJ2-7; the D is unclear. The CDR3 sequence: CASSPWHSSYEQYF. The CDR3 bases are TGTGCCAGCTCACCGTGGCACAGTTCCTACGAGCAGTACTTC.